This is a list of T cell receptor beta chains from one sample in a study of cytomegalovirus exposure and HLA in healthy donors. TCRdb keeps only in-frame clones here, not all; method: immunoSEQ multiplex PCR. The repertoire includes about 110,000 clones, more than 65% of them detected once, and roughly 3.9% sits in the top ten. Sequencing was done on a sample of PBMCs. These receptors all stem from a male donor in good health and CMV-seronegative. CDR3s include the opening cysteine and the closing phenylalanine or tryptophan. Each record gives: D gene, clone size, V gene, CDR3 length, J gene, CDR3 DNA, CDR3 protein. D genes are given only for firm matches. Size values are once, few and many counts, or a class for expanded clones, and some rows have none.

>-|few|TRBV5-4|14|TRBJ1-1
TGTGCCAGCAGCCCGGGTTCATCGAACACTGAAGCTTTCTTT
CASSPGSSNTEAFF
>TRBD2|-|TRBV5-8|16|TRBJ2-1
TGTGCCAGCAGCCCAATCCTAGCGGGAGGTTACAATGAGCAGTTCTTC
CASSPILAGGYNEQFF
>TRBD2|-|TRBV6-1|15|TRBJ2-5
TGTGCCAGCAGTGACTTGAGTAGCGGGAGAGAGACCCAGTACTTC
CASSDLSSGRETQYF
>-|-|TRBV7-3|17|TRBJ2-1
TGTGCCAGCAGCCAAGCGGGCGGGACTGCCCTTTACAATGAGCAGTTCTTC
CASSQAGGTALYNEQFF
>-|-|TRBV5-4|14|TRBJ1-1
TGTGCCAGCGGGAGGGGCGGGTTGAACACTGAAGCTTTCTTT
CASGRGGLNTEAFF
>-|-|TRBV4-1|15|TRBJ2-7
TGCGCCAGCAGCCAGGTTTTCGACGGGACCTACGAGCAGTACTTC
CASSQVFDGTYEQYF
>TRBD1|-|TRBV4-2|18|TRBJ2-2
TGTGCCAGCAGCCTCAGATTACAGGGGGCTTTCAACACCGGGGAGCTGTTTTTT
CASSLRLQGAFNTGELFF
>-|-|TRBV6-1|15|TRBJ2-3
TGTGCCAGCACCGAATTTGGGGAGGGCACAGATACGCAGTATTTT
CASTEFGEGTDTQYF
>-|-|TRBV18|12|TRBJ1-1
TGTGCCAGCTCACCGGCAGGGCTCGAAGCTTTCTTT
CASSPAGLEAFF
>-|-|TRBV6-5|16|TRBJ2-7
TGTGCCAGCAGTTACTCGACGGCTAGCTCTTCCTACGAGCAGTACTTC
CASSYSTASSSYEQYF
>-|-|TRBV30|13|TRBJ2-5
TGTGCCTGGAGTGTAAGCCCGTATGAGACCCAGTACTTC
CAWSVSPYETQYF
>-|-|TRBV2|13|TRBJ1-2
TGTGCCGGTACAGAGTCGGCTAACTATGGCTACACCTTC
CAGTESANYGYTF
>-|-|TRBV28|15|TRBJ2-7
TGTGCCAGCAGTGATCGGGACATACCTACCTACGAGCAGTACTTC
CASSDRDIPTYEQYF
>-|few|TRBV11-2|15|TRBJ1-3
TGTGCCAGCAGCCCTCAACAGGTCTCTGGAAACACCATATATTTT
CASSPQQVSGNTIYF
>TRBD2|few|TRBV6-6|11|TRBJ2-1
TGTGCCAGCAGATTAGCGGGAGTGCAGTTCTTC
CASRLAGVQFF
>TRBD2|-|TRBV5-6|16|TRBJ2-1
TGTGCCAGCAGCGTCGGGACTAGCGGACCTAGGGCTGAGCAGTTCTTC
CASSVGTSGPRAEQFF
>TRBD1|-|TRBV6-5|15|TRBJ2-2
TGTGCCAGCAGTTACTCGAGGACAGGGTTCAGGGAGCTGTTTTTT
CASSYSRTGFRELFF
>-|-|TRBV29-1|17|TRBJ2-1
TGCAGCGTTGAGCGTAGTCCCGGGCAGGGATCCTACAATGAGCAGTTCTTC
CSVERSPGQGSYNEQFF
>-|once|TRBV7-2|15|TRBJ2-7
TGTGCCAGCAGCCGAACTAGCCTTTTCTCCTACGAGCAGTACTTC
CASSRTSLFSYEQYF
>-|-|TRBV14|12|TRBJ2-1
TGTGCCAGCAGCCGGACAGTCCATGAGCAGTTCTTC
CASSRTVHEQFF
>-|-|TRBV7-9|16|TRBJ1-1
TGTGCCAGCAGCCCTTACCGCGACATATTGAACACTGAAGCTTTCTTT
CASSPYRDILNTEAFF
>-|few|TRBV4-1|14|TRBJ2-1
TGCGCCACTGCCGCGGCGGACTTCTACAATGAGCAGTTCTTC
CATAAADFYNEQFF
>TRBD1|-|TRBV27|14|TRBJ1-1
TGTGCCAGCAGTTCGTGGACAGGGGAGACTGAAGCTTTCTTT
CASSSWTGETEAFF
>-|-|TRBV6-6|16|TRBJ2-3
TGTGCCAGCAGCATCGGCAGGGTCACTAGCACAGATACGCAGTATTTT
CASSIGRVTSTDTQYF
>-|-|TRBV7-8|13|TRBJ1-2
TGTGCCAGCAGCTTAGGACAGGTCTATGGCTACACCTTC
CASSLGQVYGYTF
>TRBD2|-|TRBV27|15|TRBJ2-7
TGTGCCAGCAGTTCTTGGACTAGCGGGAGCAGCGAGCAGTACTTC
CASSSWTSGSSEQYF
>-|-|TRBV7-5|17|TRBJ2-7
TGTGTCAGAAGCTTAGCGGTCAGGAGGGCCGAATCCTACGAGCAGTACTTC
CVRSLAVRRAESYEQYF
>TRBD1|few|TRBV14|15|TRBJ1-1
TGTGCCAGCAGCCAAGTCAGGACAGGGGGCACTGAAGCTTTCTTT
CASSQVRTGGTEAFF
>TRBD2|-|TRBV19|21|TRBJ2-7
TGTGCCAGTAGTTCCCCCCCCGCAGCGGGAGGGCCTGAATTTTACTCCTACGAGCAGTACTTC
CASSSPPAAGGPEFYSYEQYF
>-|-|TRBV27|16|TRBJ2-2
TGTGCCAGCAGTTTACAGGGTGAACGGGACACCGGGGAGCTGTTTTTT
CASSLQGERDTGELFF
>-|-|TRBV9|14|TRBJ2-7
TGTGCCAGCAGCGCATACGGGGGGCCCTACGAGCAGTACTTC
CASSAYGGPYEQYF
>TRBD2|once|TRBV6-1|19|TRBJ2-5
TGTGCCAGCAGTGTAGTACCGCCGTCCGGGACTAGCTTACAAGAGACCCAGTACTTC
CASSVVPPSGTSLQETQYF
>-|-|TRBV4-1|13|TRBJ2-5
TGCGCCAGCAGCCACACTCGAGTGGAGACCCAGTACTTC
CASSHTRVETQYF
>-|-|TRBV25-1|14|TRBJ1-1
TGTGCCAGCAGTTTGGGGAGATTGAACACTGAAGCTTTCTTT
CASSLGRLNTEAFF
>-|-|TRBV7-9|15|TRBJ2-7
TGTGCCAGCAGCTTGCACGGGACTGGGGCCTACGAGCAGTACTTC
CASSLHGTGAYEQYF
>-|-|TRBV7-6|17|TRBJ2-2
TGTGCCAGCAGCTTACTCGAGTTTAGTGCGAACACCGGGGAGCTGTTTTTT
CASSLLEFSANTGELFF
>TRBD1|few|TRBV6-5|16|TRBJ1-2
TGTGCCAGCAGTTACAGGCAGGGGGCTGGAGTCTATGGCTACACCTTC
CASSYRQGAGVYGYTF
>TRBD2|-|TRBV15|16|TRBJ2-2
TGTGCCACCAGCAGCGGGACTAGCGGGGCCACCGGGGAGCTGTTTTTT
CATSSGTSGATGELFF
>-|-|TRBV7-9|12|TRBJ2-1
TGTGCCAGCAGCTTCGGTGATGATGAGCAGTTCTTC
CASSFGDDEQFF
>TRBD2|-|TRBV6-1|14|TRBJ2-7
TGTGCCAGCAGTGCCTATCGGGAGGTAAGCGAGCAGTACTTC
CASSAYREVSEQYF
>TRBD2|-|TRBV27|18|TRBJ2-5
TGTGCCAGCAGTCGCACCCTCATAGCGGGAGGAAGAGAAGAGACCCAGTACTTC
CASSRTLIAGGREETQYF
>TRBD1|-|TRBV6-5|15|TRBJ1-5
TGTGCCAGCAGGAGGGACAGGCGAGCTGCTGGGGCCCAGCATTTT
CASRRDRRAAGAQHF
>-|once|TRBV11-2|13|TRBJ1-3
TGTGCCAGCAGCTTAGTCTTTGGAAACACCATATATTTT
CASSLVFGNTIYF